This entry lists 21 T cell receptor beta chains sequenced from one sample in a study of response to subunit inactivated influenza vaccine. TCRdb re-called the RT-PCR reads with MiXCR, one entry per CDR3 protein. The profile shows roughly 700,000 distinct CDR3 sequences, about 15% of them singletons. The input for sequencing was PBMCs from blood, taken about 14 days before vaccination. The receptors here all came from a man over 45 who received an inactivated influenza vaccine.

This clonotype turned up a few times. The chain recombines TRBV10-3 with TRBJ2-4, with D possibly TRBD1 on 5 matching bases. V gave up 2 bases and J gave up 12 bases, with 8 bases separating them. This CDR3 is built from 11 residues. CDR1 ENHRY and CDR2 SYGVKD come from the germline V gene. Written as DNA, the CDR3 is TGTGCCATCAGTGAGGGGCAGGGTCAGTACTTC. Protein: CAISEGQGQYF.

The J gene is TRBJ1-1, the V gene TRBV29-1; no reliable D call. The germline V gene encodes CDR1 SQVTM and CDR2 ANQGSEA. The CDR3 is made up of 14 amino acids. Trimming took off 6 bases at V and 3 bases at J, with 17 bases between the two ends. In DNA form, the CDR3 reads TGCAGCGTCAACCGAAATATCGACGACACTGAAGCTTTCTTT. The encoded protein is CSVNRNIDDTEAFF.

J is TRBJ2-5 and V is TRBV2, with a possible D match to TRBD1 (5 bases). Germline loops: CDR1 SNHLY, CDR2 FYNNEI. The CDR3 extends over 14 amino acids. With 6 bases removed from V and 2 bases from J, the gap between germline ends came to 13 bases. The CDR3 sequence: CASRKGQGQETQYF. CDR3 nucleotide sequence: TGTGCCAGCAGGAAGGGGCAAGGGCAAGAGACCCAGTACTTC. Together with reference TRBV2 and TRBJ2-5, the CDR3 gives the full variable domain: EPEVTQTPSHQVTQMGQEVILRCVPISNHLYFYWYRQILGQKVEFLVSFYNNEISEKSEIFDDQFSVERPDGSNFTLKIRSTKLEDSAMYFCASRKGQGQETQYFGPGTRLLVL.

The sample holds a few counts of this clonotype. This rearrangement joins TRBV6-1 to TRBJ2-5; D remains ambiguous. Trimming removed 3 bases at V and 4 bases at J, with 18 bases between. The CDR3 has 16 residues. In germline, CDR1 is MNHNS, CDR2 SASEGT. CDR3 sequence reads: CASSDYPPPKAETQYF. CDR3 DNA sequence: TGTGCCAGCAGTGATTACCCACCCCCCAAGGCAGAGACCCAGTACTTC.

This clonotype was counted once. J is TRBJ2-5 and V is TRBV20-1; D is possibly TRBD2 (5 bases). Germline V CDR1 and CDR2: DFQATT, SNEGSKA (reference sequence). With 2 bases removed from V and 5 bases from J, the gap between germline ends came to 15 bases. The CDR3 is 14 residues long. The CDR3 DNA is TGCAGTGCTAGACTAGCCTCCTTAGTCGAGACCCAGTACTTC. Translating it yields CSARLASLVETQYF.

This clonotype has a count of ten or more. J is TRBJ2-5 and V is TRBV7-8, with D unclear. CDR1 and CDR2 (germline): SGHVS, FQNEAQ. The germline V and J ends were trimmed by 4 bases and 1 base, with 7 bases remaining between them. This CDR3 has 13 residues. CDR3 coding DNA: TGTGCCAGCAGCTCTACAGTCCAAGAGACCCAGTACTTC. Its protein is CASSSTVQETQYF.

J is TRBJ2-5 and V is TRBV6-2 or TRBV6-3; D is perhaps TRBD2 (5 bases). Trimming pared 0 bases from V and 5 bases from J, leaving 16 bases between. CDR1 MNHEY and CDR2 SVGEGT come from the germline V gene. The CDR3 is made up of 16 amino acids. The CDR3 reads CASSYSPAAAMETQYF. DNA for the CDR3: TGTGCCAGCAGTTACTCGCCAGCGGCTGCAATGGAGACCCAGTACTTC.

The chain carries TRBV4-2 and TRBJ2-7, with 8 bases fitting TRBD2. Per the germline V gene, CDR1 is LGHNA and CDR2 is YNFKEQ. This CDR3 contains 15 residues. Trimming removed 3 bases from V and 3 bases from J; junction bases left unmatched: 7. In DNA, the CDR3 is TGTGCCAGCAGCCACGTAGCGGGACCCCTCTACGAGCAGTACTTC. Translation: CASSHVAGPLYEQYF.

The chain is built from TRBV20-1 and TRBJ1-2; 8 bases are a match to TRBD1. After removal of 7 bases from V and 7 bases from J, the junction contained 5 bases not matched to a gene. The CDR3 is 11 residues long. CDR1 and CDR2 (germline): DFQATT, SNEGSKA (reference sequence). Here the CDR3 DNA reads TGCAGTGTTCCAGGGGGCAGTGGCTACACCTTC. Its translation: CSVPGGSGYTF.

The chain joins TRBV6-5 to TRBJ2-7; D gene ambiguous. CDR1 and CDR2 from the germline V gene are MNHEY and SVGAGI. Deletions cut 0 bases from V and 5 bases from J, with 11 bases between. This CDR3 is 14 amino acids long. CDR3 residues: CASSYSTRSDEQYF. CDR3 DNA: TGTGCCAGCAGTTACTCGACCAGGAGCGACGAGCAGTACTTC.

This clonotype was detected a few times. The chain has TRBV20-1 and TRBJ2-2; 8 bases line up with TRBD2. The CDR3 covers 13 residues. Trimming took 1 base from V and 8 from J; bases not matched to a gene: 3. Germline CDR1 DFQATT, CDR2 SNEGSKA (reference sequence). This CDR3 reads CSARGAGAGELFF. In DNA form, the CDR3 reads TGCAGTGCTAGAGGAGCGGGAGCTGGGGAGCTGTTTTTT.

This chain uses TRBV14 with TRBJ2-7; 7 nucleotides line up with TRBD2. Germline trimming cut 8 bases from V and 2 bases from J; bases unmatched to any gene: 6. This CDR3 has 13 residues. Germline lookup yields CDR1 SGHDN and CDR2 FVKESK. CDR3 nucleotides: TGTGCCAGCGCGGGGGACTATACCTACGAGCAGTACTTC. It codes for CASAGDYTYEQYF.

This clonotype was detected only a few times. The V gene is TRBV10-2, the J gene TRBJ2-1; D tentatively fits TRBD1 or TRBD2 (6 bases each). Deletions cut 0 bases from V and 4 bases from J, with 10 bases between. Germline V gene sequence: CDR1 WSHSY, CDR2 SAAADI. The CDR3 contains 15 residues. The CDR3 sequence is CASSESRGEYNEQFF. In DNA form, the CDR3 reads TGCGCCAGCAGTGAGTCGAGGGGGGAATACAATGAGCAGTTCTTC.

This clonotype has only a few counts. This chain connects TRBV6-1 to TRBJ2-3; D uncertain. Germline V gene data show CDR1 as MNHNS and CDR2 as SASEGT. The V and J ends lost 5 bases and 1 base respectively, with 16 bases between them. The CDR3 is 16 amino acids. CDR3 DNA: TGTGCCAGCAGTCCGCGACTCTACCTACGCACAGATACGCAGTATTTT. Protein sequence: CASSPRLYLRTDTQYF.

This sequence joins TRBV7-2 and TRBJ2-1; 8 nucleotides agree with TRBD1. The CDR3 extends over 15 amino acids. Trimming took 3 bases from V and 2 from J; bases not matched to a gene: 3. Germline CDR1 is SGHTA and CDR2 is FQGNSA. CDR3 loop: CASSLDRATYNEQFF. Written as DNA, the CDR3 is TGTGCCAGCAGCTTGGACAGGGCTACCTACAATGAGCAGTTCTTC.

V gene TRBV13 combines with J gene TRBJ1-4, with 10 bases fitting TRBD1. The V gene's germline CDR1 is PRHDT and CDR2 FYEKMQ (reference sequence). There are 15 residues in the CDR3. After removal of 3 bases from V and 8 bases from J, the junction contained 6 bases not matched to a gene. The chain's CDR3 is CASSFTGTGVEKLFF. The CDR3 DNA reads as TGTGCCAGCAGCTTTACCGGGACAGGGGTGGAAAAACTGTTTTTT. Drawing the rest from reference TRBV13 and TRBJ1-4, the complete variable domain is AAGVIQSPRHLIKEKRETATLKCYPIPRHDTVYWYQQGPGQDPQFLISFYEKMQSDKGSIPDRFSAQQFSDYHSELNMSSLELGDSALYFCASSFTGTGVEKLFFGSGTQLSVL.

This clonotype was picked up many times. The chain links TRBV20-1 to TRBJ1-5, with D unclear. The CDR3 has 14 residues. V was shortened by 5 bases and J by 2 bases, with 13 bases between the two germline ends. Germline CDR1 reads DFQATT; CDR2 reads SNEGSKA (reference sequence). CDR3 DNA: TGCAGTGCTGGGGTGGGTGGCGGCAATCAGCCCCAGCATTTT. Encoded protein: CSAGVGGGNQPQHF.

The V and J genes are TRBV28 and TRBJ1-5, with D hard to call. V was clipped by 4 bases and J by 3 bases, with 13 bases between them. The CDR3 sequence is 15 residues long. The V gene's germline CDR1 is MDHEN and CDR2 SYDVKM. CDR3 residues: CASSSLVGNNQPQHF. Here the CDR3 DNA reads TGTGCCAGCAGTTCCTTGGTTGGGAACAATCAGCCCCAGCATTTT.

V is TRBV6-1 and J is TRBJ1-1; D might be TRBD1 (6 bases). Deletions cut 7 bases from V and 7 bases from J, with 22 bases between. This CDR3 is 15 amino acids long. Looked up from germline, CDR1 is MNHNS and CDR2 is SASEGT. Written as DNA, the CDR3 is TGTGCCAGCAAAACGGGGGCGAATGTAGGAGGTGAAGCTTTCTTT. Translating gives CASKTGANVGGEAFF.

This clonotype was observed a few times. The chain links TRBV11-2 to TRBJ2-3; 11 bases fit TRBD2. After removal of 1 base from V and 1 base from J, the junction contained 16 bases not matched to a gene. The CDR3 consists of 21 residues. The germline gives CDR1 SGHAT, CDR2 FQNNGV. The CDR3: CASSLVGSASGGQRGTDTQYF. The CDR3 nucleotides read TGTGCCAGCAGCTTAGTGGGGAGTGCTAGCGGGGGGCAACGAGGCACAGATACGCAGTATTTT.

This sequence joins TRBV20-1 and TRBJ2-7; D is undetermined. The V gene's germline CDR1 is DFQATT and CDR2 SNEGSKA (reference sequence). The CDR3 contains 11 residues. CDR3: CPRLVAYEQYF. The CDR3, as DNA: TGCCCCCGGCTGGTGGCCTACGAGCAGTACTTC.